A selection of T cell receptor beta chains follows, all from one sample in a study of blood T cell repertoires in COVID-19. The protocol was immunoSEQ multiplex PCR, while the TCRdb copy is restricted to in-frame clones and leaves out a portion. Among around 58,000 clones listed, 80% to 90% were seen once. Sequencing was performed on peripheral blood. The source is a human donor in a cohort sampled during active COVID-19. Both conserved end residues are part of each CDR3. Fields, in order: D gene, clone size, V gene, J gene, CDR3 length, CDR3 protein, CDR3 DNA. D genes are given only for firm matches. Clone sizes are given selectively: once, few, many, or a class where the clone is expanded.

TRBD2	.	TRBV5-1	TRBJ2-1	16	CASSPVGGSSYNEQFF	TGCGCCAGCAGCCCTGTGGGCGGGAGTTCCTACAATGAGCAGTTCTTC
.	.	TRBV10-3	TRBJ1-1	12	CAISEGLPEAFF	TGTGCCATCAGTGAAGGACTCCCTGAAGCTTTCTTT
TRBD2	.	TRBV2	TRBJ2-5	15	CASSVGLAGVETQYF	TGTGCCAGCAGTGTAGGGCTAGCGGGAGTGGAGACCCAGTACTTC
TRBD2	.	TRBV5-4	TRBJ2-7	17	CASSGRTSGISSYEQYF	TGTGCCAGCAGCGGAAGGACTAGTGGGATTAGCTCCTACGAGCAGTACTTC
.	once	TRBV5-8	TRBJ1-3	13	CASRQTSGNTIYF	TGTGCCAGCAGACAGACGTCCGGAAACACCATATATTTT
.	.	TRBV2	TRBJ1-2	12	CASSELGGGYTF	TGTGCCAGCAGTGAATTGGGGGGTGGCTACACCTTC
TRBD1	.	TRBV5-1	TRBJ2-2	15	CASRWTGSNTGELFF	TGCGCCAGCAGATGGACAGGTTCGAACACCGGGGAGCTGTTTTTT
.	once	TRBV28	TRBJ2-2	14	CASSKQGGHGELFF	TGTGCCAGCAGTAAACAGGGTGGTCACGGGGAGCTGTTTTTT
.	.	TRBV29-1	TRBJ2-5	13	CSVERGIQETQYF	TGCAGCGTTGAAAGGGGAATTCAAGAGACCCAGTACTTC
.	.	TRBV7-2	TRBJ2-2	14	CASSLGLLTGELFF	TGTGCCAGCAGCTTAGGACTTCTCACCGGGGAGCTGTTTTTT
.	.	TRBV5-1	TRBJ1-2	14	CASSQRTGEGGYTF	TGCGCCAGCAGCCAGAGGACGGGCGAGGGTGGCTACACCTTC
.	.	TRBV5-4	TRBJ1-3	15	CATTVGGFSGNTIYF	TGTGCCACTACGGTTGGAGGCTTCTCTGGAAACACCATATATTTT
.	few	TRBV6-5	TRBJ1-1	14	CASSYRGRNTEAFF	TGTGCCAGCAGTTACCGGGGTCGGAACACTGAAGCTTTCTTT
.	.	TRBV27	TRBJ2-5	15	CASSFQTPRGETQYF	TGTGCCAGCAGTTTCCAAACACCCAGGGGAGAGACCCAGTACTTC
TRBD1	.	TRBV4-1	TRBJ2-7	16	CASSLSPRTGGNEQYF	TGCGCCAGCAGCCTATCGCCCCGGACAGGGGGCAACGAGCAGTACTTC
TRBD2	.	TRBV27	TRBJ2-1	20	CASSFRSGLAGILSYNEQFF	TGTGCCAGCAGTTTCCGCTCCGGACTAGCGGGAATTCTCTCCTACAATGAGCAGTTCTTC
.	once	TRBV27	TRBJ2-7	15	CASTSGGSGAYEQYF	TGTGCCAGCACCTCAGGAGGTTCAGGGGCCTACGAGCAGTACTTC
TRBD2	.	TRBV5-6	TRBJ2-3	16	CASSRRTSGGTDTQYF	TGTGCCAGCAGCCGTCGGACTAGCGGGGGTACAGATACGCAGTATTTT
TRBD1	.	TRBV6-5	TRBJ1-6	14	CASRPTGAFGPLHF	TGTGCCAGCAGACCGACAGGGGCGTTTGGCCCCCTCCACTTT
.	.	TRBV2	TRBJ2-5	13	CASSGGVLETQYF	TGTGCCAGCAGTGGGGGAGTCCTCGAGACCCAGTACTTC
.	.	TRBV30	TRBJ2-4	12	CAWSAPLDIQYF	TGTGCCTGGAGTGCCCCTCTCGACATTCAGTACTTC
TRBD1	.	TRBV5-6	TRBJ2-3	17	CASSLGTGYVRADTQYF	TGTGCCAGCAGCTTGGGGACAGGGTACGTCAGGGCAGATACGCAGTATTTT
TRBD2	.	TRBV18	TRBJ2-3	16	CASSPPFSGRADTQYF	TGTGCCAGCTCACCCCCGTTTAGCGGGAGGGCAGATACGCAGTATTTT
.	.	TRBV7-9	TRBJ2-3	14	CASSLDGTHDTQYF	TGTGCCAGCAGCTTGGACGGGACTCATGATACGCAGTATTTT
TRBD1	.	TRBV2	TRBJ2-2	16	CASGTDRLTNTGELFF	TGTGCCAGCGGGACAGACCGTTTGACGAACACCGGGGAGCTGTTTTTT
TRBD1	.	TRBV3-1/TRBV3-2	TRBJ2-2	15	CASSPRTGNTGELFF	TGTGCCAGCAGCCCTCGGACAGGGAACACCGGGGAGCTGTTTTTT
.	.	TRBV5-1	TRBJ2-7	15	CASSFGHRGSYEQYF	TGCGCCAGCAGCTTTGGCCACCGGGGCTCCTACGAGCAGTACTTC
.	.	TRBV18	TRBJ2-5	13	CASSPHGGETQYF	TGTGCCAGCTCACCGCATGGAGGAGAGACCCAGTACTTC
.	.	TRBV21-1	TRBJ2-1	13	CASRYVPYNEQFF	TGTGCCAGCAGATATGTCCCCTACAATGAGCAGTTCTTC
.	.	TRBV28	TRBJ2-2	15	CASSPGEENTGELFF	TGTGCCAGCAGCCCCGGGGAGGAGAACACCGGGGAGCTGTTTTTT
TRBD1	.	TRBV9	TRBJ1-1	16	CASSVEGQLRSTEAFF	TGTGCCAGCAGCGTAGAGGGACAGCTGAGGAGCACTGAAGCTTTCTTT
.	.	TRBV5-1	TRBJ1-1	15	CASSSGLARSTEAFF	TGCGCCAGCAGCTCGGGGTTGGCGAGGTCAACTGAAGCTTTCTTT
TRBD1	.	TRBV24-1	TRBJ2-1	17	CATSDPGQGAWSRVQFF	TGTGCCACCAGTGATCCGGGACAGGGGGCATGGTCGAGGGTTCAGTTCTTC
.	.	TRBV3-1/TRBV3-2	TRBJ1-5	13	CASSQTGNQPQHF	TGTGCCAGCAGCCAGACTGGCAATCAGCCCCAGCATTTT
.	.	TRBV5-5	TRBJ2-5	14	CASSTRVGVETQYF	TGTGCCAGCAGCACAAGGGTAGGGGTAGAGACCCAGTACTTC
.	.	TRBV2	TRBJ2-7	11	CASRAGPLQYF	TGTGCCAGCAGGGCGGGCCCCCTGCAGTACTTC
TRBD2	.	TRBV20-1	TRBJ2-7	11	CSVAGHYEQYF	TGCAGTGTAGCGGGACACTACGAGCAGTACTTC
TRBD1	once	TRBV18	TRBJ1-5	15	CASSLGTDSNQPQHF	TGTGCCAGCTCGCTCGGGACAGATAGCAATCAGCCCCAGCATTTT
.	.	TRBV30	TRBJ2-2	15	CAWSVVATNTGELFF	TGTGCCTGGAGTGTGGTAGCGACGAACACCGGGGAGCTGTTTTTT
TRBD1	.	TRBV11-2	TRBJ2-7	16	CASSPRMEAGGLEQYF	TGTGCCAGCAGCCCCCGGATGGAGGCAGGGGGCCTCGAGCAGTACTTC
TRBD1	once	TRBV18	TRBJ1-1	18	CASSRPGGGTGWNTEAFF	TGTGCCAGCTCACGCCCGGGAGGTGGGACAGGGTGGAACACTGAAGCTTTCTTT
TRBD1	.	TRBV7-6	TRBJ1-1	16	CASTLAGGRGYGEAFF	TGTGCCAGCACCCTCGCTGGTGGCAGGGGGTATGGTGAAGCTTTCTTT
TRBD2	.	TRBV2	TRBJ2-3	14	CASMREGVMDTQYF	TGTGCCAGCATGCGGGAGGGGGTTATGGATACGCAGTATTTT
TRBD1	.	TRBV19	TRBJ2-4	19	CASSIGPIRGPRSKNIQYF	TGTGCCAGTAGTATAGGCCCTATTAGGGGGCCCCGGTCCAAAAACATTCAGTACTTC
.	.	TRBV4-3	TRBJ1-6	17	CASSQVEGSSYNSPLHF	TGCGCCAGCAGCCAAGTGGAGGGGAGCTCCTATAATTCACCCCTCCACTTT
.	once	TRBV20-1	TRBJ2-1	11	CSARDPGEQFF	TGCAGTGCTAGAGATCCCGGGGAGCAGTTCTTC
.	.	TRBV28	TRBJ1-2	15	CASSLDSGGRGGYTF	TGTGCCAGCAGTTTAGACTCGGGGGGCCGAGGTGGCTACACCTTC
TRBD2	.	TRBV27	TRBJ2-1	19	CASSLAFETSGKQDNEQFF	TGTGCCAGCAGTTTGGCTTTTGAGACTAGCGGGAAACAGGACAATGAGCAGTTCTTC
.	.	TRBV12-3/TRBV12-4	TRBJ2-3	13	CASTRSQTDTQYF	TGTGCCAGCACCCGGAGTCAAACAGATACGCAGTATTTT
.	.	TRBV4-3	TRBJ1-2	15	CASSSRTVGNYGYTF	TGCGCCAGCAGCTCACGGACAGTCGGTAACTATGGCTACACCTTC
.	.	TRBV6-5	TRBJ2-6	14	CALKQGSGANVLTF	TGTGCCCTCAAGCAGGGTTCTGGGGCCAACGTCCTGACTTTC
.	.	TRBV12-1	TRBJ2-4	17	CASSPGRQGRGKNIQYF	TGTGCCAGCAGCCCGGGGAGACAGGGGCGGGGTAAAAACATTCAGTACTTC
TRBD2	.	TRBV7-9	TRBJ2-7	16	CASSTTTSGSSYEQYF	TGTGCCAGCAGCACAACGACTAGCGGGAGCTCCTACGAGCAGTACTTC
TRBD1	.	TRBV4-2	TRBJ1-4	15	CASSAQGALNEKLFF	TGTGCCAGCAGCGCACAGGGGGCCCTAAATGAAAAACTGTTTTTT
.	once	TRBV7-2	TRBJ1-3	16	CASSLTPRTGVPTIYF	TGTGCCAGCAGCTTAACCCCCCGTACAGGAGTACCCACCATATATTTT